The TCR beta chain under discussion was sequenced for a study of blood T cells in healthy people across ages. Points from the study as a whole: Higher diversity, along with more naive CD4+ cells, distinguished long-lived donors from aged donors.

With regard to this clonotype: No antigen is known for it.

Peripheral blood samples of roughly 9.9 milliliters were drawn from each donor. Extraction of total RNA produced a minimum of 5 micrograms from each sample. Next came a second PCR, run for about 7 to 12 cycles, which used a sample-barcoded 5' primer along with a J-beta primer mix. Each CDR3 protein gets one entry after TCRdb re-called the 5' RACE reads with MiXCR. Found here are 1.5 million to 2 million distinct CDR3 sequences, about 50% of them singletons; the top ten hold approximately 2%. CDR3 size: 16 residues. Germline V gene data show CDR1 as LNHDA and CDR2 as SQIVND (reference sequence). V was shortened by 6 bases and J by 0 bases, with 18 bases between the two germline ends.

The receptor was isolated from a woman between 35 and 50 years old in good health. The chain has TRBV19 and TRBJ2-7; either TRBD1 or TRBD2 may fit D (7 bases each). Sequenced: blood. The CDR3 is CASSSRGREISYEQYF. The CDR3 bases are TGTGCCAGTAGCAGCAGGGGGAGGGAGATCTCCTACGAGCAGTACTTC.